This record concerns one TCR beta chain sequence. The CDR3 extends over 13 amino acids. Germline CDR1 is LNHDA and CDR2 is SQIVND (reference sequence). Trimming stripped 5 bases from V and 4 bases from J, with 12 bases between. This specimen belongs to a study of shared clonotypes between healthy human individuals. Original processing notes: As immunoSEQ supplied junction-only sequences (without quality scores), filtering differed. The protocol was immunoSEQ multiplex PCR, while the TCRdb copy is restricted to in-frame clones and leaves out a portion. That table supplies the V and J calls and clone size; D and trimming were determined from the DNA. The sample contains approximately 95,000 clones, under 80% of which appear only once.

This receptor was identified in a man aged 25 to 45 in good health. The sequencing input was memory CD8+ T cells sorted from blood. Subset defined: CD45RO+ cells pooled with CCR7-negative TemRA cells. The rearrangement uses TRBV19 and TRBJ2-7; perhaps TRBD2 as D (6 bases). CDR3 nucleotides: TGTGCCAGTAGTGTCGGGGGTCGGTACGAGCAGTACTTC. Amino acid sequence: CASSVGGRYEQYF.